This T cell receptor beta chain emerged from a study of preoperative IRX-2 immunotherapy in early breast cancer (dated by TCRdb to between 2018 and 2021). Libraries came from the immunoSEQ multiplex PCR assay. TCRdb's version of the immuneACCESS table is confined to in-frame rearrangements and falls short of the full clone set. An unresolved V gene accounts for under half of the shortfall where checked; the remainder is of unknown origin. In this sample the table shows some 19,000 clones, about 82% of which occur a single time. The ten largest clones capture approximately 1.1% of the sample. CDR1 SQVTM and CDR2 ANQGSEA were looked up in the germline V gene. Trimming at the junction amounts to 5 bases on V and 1 base on J, and the germline ends lie 10 bases apart. The CDR3 has 13 amino acids, counting the end cysteine and phenylalanine. Only the CDR3 DNA stays, 39 bases, in frame from base 1. Of note for this clone: What this receptor recognizes is not known. Base qualities are not provided; no much larger clone lies one nucleotide away.

The treatment or condition label corresponds to: preoperative locoregional IRX-2 cytokine immunotherapy. The samples were obtained from a phase Ib study in which preoperative, locoregional IRX-2 cytokine immunotherapy intended to prime immune responses was tested. Patients with early-stage breast cancer who were given IRX-2 before surgery served as donors. Recombination joined TRBV29-1 with TRBJ2-3; the D gene cannot be resolved reliably. This receptor was obtained from a human donor with breast cancer. This sample comprised lymph node tissue, obtained after IRX-2 immunotherapy. The CDR3 amino acid sequence is: CSVSVGGTDTQYF. The DNA is as follows: TGCAGCGTTTCGGTAGGAGGCACAGATACGCAGTATTTT.